This TCR beta chain was sequenced for a study of T cell repertoires and HLA-DP antigens. About this clone: Its antigen is undetermined.

V gave up 4 bases and J gave up 6 bases, with 13 bases separating them. Germline values: CDR1 SGHDT, CDR2 YYEEEE. The CDR3 length is 13 residues. Measured with immunoSEQ multiplex PCR; TCRdb has only the in-frame clones, and not every one. The data show approximately 90,000 clones, with roughly nine tenths seen just once and about 1.7% held by the top ten. V and J are TRBV5-6 and TRBJ1-2, with D maybe TRBD1 (5 bases). This sequence originates from a man aged 50-59 years in good health and CMV-seronegative. Material: CD4+ T cells from PBMCs. The CDR3 is CASSNQGRNGYTF. The CDR3 nucleotides are TGTGCCAGCAGCAACCAGGGAAGGAATGGCTACACCTTC.